Each of the 27 T cell receptor beta chains below was sequenced from the same sample in a study of blood T cell repertoires in COVID-19. Produced via immunoSEQ multiplex PCR; TCRdb's table is partial and in-frame only. The sample shows 62,000 or so clones, 80% to 90% of them seen only once. The material sequenced was peripheral blood. These receptor sequences come from a woman aged 55-70 years with acute or convalescent COVID-19.

This chain connects TRBV2 to TRBJ2-2, with 7 positions matching TRBD2. The CDR3 is 15 amino acids. Germline trimming cut 4 bases from V and 4 bases from J; bases unmatched to any gene: 6. Germline CDR1 is SNHLY and CDR2 is FYNNEI. The CDR3 protein is CASSGRERSTGELFF. The CDR3 nucleotides are TGTGCCAGCAGTGGGCGGGAGAGGTCCACCGGGGAGCTGTTTTTT.

The CDR3 coding sequence is TGTGCCAGCAGCGGTGGACAGGCGAGGATCAATGAGCAGTTCTTC. This encodes CASSGGQARINEQFF. The rearrangement uses TRBV7-6 and TRBJ2-1; the match to TRBD1 covers 7 bases. The V segment lost 5 bases and the J segment 6 bases; nucleotides outside the gene matches: 10. The CDR3 is 15 residues long. CDR1 and CDR2 (germline): SGHVS, FNYEAQ.

This rearrangement joins TRBV11-3 to TRBJ2-1; 9 bases are shared with TRBD2. This CDR3 comprises 16 residues. Germline values: CDR1 SGHNT, CDR2 YENEEA. V gave up 6 bases and J gave up 1 base; unmatched junction bases: 7. The CDR3 bases are TGTGCCAGCAGTCCACTAGCGGGTGGGTCCTACAATGAGCAGTTCTTC. Residues: CASSPLAGGSYNEQFF.

CDR3 sequence: CASSPRLGRGSTEAFF. DNA for the CDR3: TGTGCCAGCAGCCCGCGTTTGGGCAGGGGAAGCACTGAAGCTTTCTTT. The J gene is TRBJ1-1, the V gene TRBV11-2, with D possibly TRBD1 on 6 matching bases. Trimming left V 5 bases short and J 4 bases short, with 20 bases between. The CDR3 totals 16 residues. From germline, CDR1 is SGHAT and CDR2 FQNNGV.

The chain has TRBV5-1 and TRBJ1-2, with 9 bases matching TRBD1. CDR1 is SGHRS, CDR2 YFSETQ, per germline. This CDR3 region has 16 residues. Germline trimming cut 1 base from V and 7 bases from J; bases unmatched to any gene: 11. CDR3 loop: CASSLSHRGQGGGYTF. CDR3 in DNA: TGCGCCAGCAGCTTGTCACATCGGGGACAGGGAGGTGGCTACACCTTC.

This rearrangement joins TRBV10-1 to TRBJ1-1; D gene ambiguous. The CDR3 is 11 amino acids. The germline V and J ends were trimmed by 3 bases and 10 bases, with 9 bases remaining between them. Germline CDR1 WNHNN, CDR2 SYGVQD (reference sequence). CDR3 nucleotides: TGCGCCAGCAGTGAAGCGGGGAGAGCTTTCTTT. It yields the protein CASSEAGRAFF.

The CDR3 loop is CASSQGGVRGGRAKNIQYF. The CDR3 bases are TGCGCCAGCAGCCAAGGTGGAGTTAGGGGGGGAAGAGCCAAAAACATTCAGTACTTC. This sequence joins TRBV4-1 and TRBJ2-4, with D possibly being TRBD2 (7 bases). The ends were cut back, 1 base at V and 0 bases at J, with 19 bases in the middle. The CDR3 covers 19 residues. Germline lookup yields CDR1 MGHRA and CDR2 YSYEKL.

This clone was seen a few times. V gene TRBV7-6 combines with J gene TRBJ2-3; 7 bases map to TRBD1. Germline CDR1 SGHVS, CDR2 FNYEAQ. The junction had 6 bases not matched to a gene; V was cut back by 4 bases and J by 2 bases. CDR3 length equals 15 residues. The CDR3 loop reads CASSSTGIPTDTQYF. The DNA for the CDR3 is TGTGCCAGCAGCTCGACAGGGATTCCCACAGATACGCAGTATTTT. Full variable domain (remainder filled in from reference TRBV7-6 and TRBJ2-3): GAGVSQSPRYKVTKRGQDVALRCDPISGHVSLYWYRQALGQGPEFLTYFNYEAQQDKSGLPNDRFSAERPEGSISTLTIQRTEQRDSAMYRCASSSTGIPTDTQYFGPGTRLTVL.

J is TRBJ1-5 and V is TRBV2; the match to TRBD1 covers 7 bases. The CDR3 has 15 residues. Germline V gene data show CDR1 as SNHLY and CDR2 as FYNNEI. Trimming at V came to 4 bases and at J to 2 bases, leaving 5 bases not matched to a gene. This chain's CDR3 is CASSGQGSGNQPQHF. CDR3 DNA: TGTGCCAGCAGTGGACAGGGTAGTGGCAATCAGCCCCAGCATTTT.

The J gene is TRBJ1-5, the V gene TRBV27; 8 bases map to TRBD1. The junction had 8 bases not matched to a gene; V was cut back by 6 bases and J by 4 bases. The germline gives CDR1 MNHEY, CDR2 SMNVEV (reference sequence). The length of the CDR3 is 15 residues. CDR3 sequence: CASSRDRGKNQPQHF. The CDR3 DNA reads TGTGCCAGCAGCCGCGACAGGGGTAAAAATCAGCCCCAGCATTTT.

V is TRBV5-4 and J is TRBJ1-2; no reliable D call. CDR3 length: 15 amino acids. V was trimmed by 4 bases and J by 4 bases, leaving 17 bases between them. Germline V gene lookup returns CDR1 SGHNT and CDR2 YYREEE (reference sequence). The CDR3 sequence: CASSRTSTVAYGYTF. The CDR3 coding sequence is TGTGCCAGCAGCCGGACTTCGACGGTGGCCTATGGCTACACCTTC.

This chain joins TRBV19 and TRBJ1-1; possibly TRBD1 for D (6 bases). The length of the CDR3 is 13 residues. Germline lookup yields CDR1 LNHDA and CDR2 SQIVND (reference sequence). The V and J ends lost 3 bases and 4 bases respectively, with 9 bases between them. CDR3 in DNA: TGTGCCAGTAGTATCAGAGGGGGCACTGAAGCTTTCTTT. This translates into CASSIRGGTEAFF.

The gene calls are TRBV7-2 and TRBJ2-3; 7 positions match TRBD2. V lost 8 bases to trimming and J lost 2 bases; unmatched junction nucleotides: 7. There are 14 residues in the CDR3. Germline assignment: CDR1 SGHTA and CDR2 FQGNSA. This CDR3 reads CASAPGGFTDTQYF. The CDR3 DNA reads as TGTGCCAGCGCTCCGGGGGGATTCACAGATACGCAGTATTTT.

The J gene is TRBJ2-5, the V gene TRBV4-1; TRBD2 matches at 11 bases. V trimming: 0 bases; J trimming: 4 bases; junction bases outside the gene matches: 10. The CDR3 runs to 18 residues. Germline CDR1 MGHRA, CDR2 YSYEKL. Written as DNA, the CDR3 is TGCGCCAGCAGCCAAGAACTAGCGGGGGCCTCGGTGTCAGAGACCCAGTACTTC. As protein: CASSQELAGASVSETQYF.

This clone was found once. The chain carries TRBV10-2 and TRBJ1-1; D not certain. Trimming shortened V by 5 bases and J by 3 bases, and 13 bases separated the two germline ends. From germline, CDR1 is WSHSY and CDR2 SAAADI. The CDR3 contains 14 residues. CDR3 DNA: TGCGCCAGCAGTTGGAGATCCGGGGACACTGAAGCTTTCTTT. Translation gives CASSWRSGDTEAFF.

This clone was picked up a small number of times. The gene calls are TRBV9 and TRBJ2-2; 14 positions match TRBD2. The CDR3 contains 18 residues. The V gene end was trimmed by 3 bases and the J gene end by 6 bases; junction bases not matched to a gene: 10. Looked up from germline, CDR1 is SGDLS and CDR2 is YYNGEE. DNA of the CDR3: TGTGCCAGCAGCGATGGGACTAGCGGGAGATCTGTGTCCGGGGAGCTGTTTTTT. It is translated as CASSDGTSGRSVSGELFF. Full variable domain (outside the CDR3, taken from reference TRBV9 and TRBJ2-2): DSGVTQTPKHLITATGQRVTLRCSPRSGDLSVYWYQQSLDQGLQFLIQYYNGEERAKGNILERFSAQQFPDLHSELNLSSLELGDSALYFCASSDGTSGRSVSGELFFGEGSRLTVL.

This sequence joins TRBV10-3 and TRBJ1-5, with 7 bases aligning to TRBD1. The CDR3 is 16 residues long. Trimming cost V 5 bases and J 2 bases; bases outside gene matches: 9. Germline CDR1 ENHRY, CDR2 SYGVKD. The CDR3 loop is CAISTGGTDGNQPQHF. CDR3 in DNA: TGTGCCATCAGTACGGGGGGGACAGATGGCAATCAGCCCCAGCATTTT.

The chain links TRBV14 to TRBJ2-3; 7 nucleotides line up with TRBD1. V lost 3 bases, J lost 6 bases, and 12 bases stayed unmatched. The germline gives CDR1 SGHDN, CDR2 FVKESK. This CDR3 comprises 16 residues. The DNA of the CDR3 is TGTGCCAGCAGCCACAACAGGGGCCGGAGTGTGGATACGCAGTATTTT. This translates into CASSHNRGRSVDTQYF.

This chain uses TRBV19 with TRBJ2-7; 7 bases match TRBD1. This CDR3 has 16 amino acids. Trimming at V came to 10 bases and at J to 1 base, leaving 16 bases not matched to a gene. Germline-derived CDR1 and CDR2 are LNHDA and SQIVND (reference sequence). Here the CDR3 DNA reads TGTGCCACCTCACGCCGGGCAGGGGGTAGATCCTACGAGCAGTACTTC. It encodes CATSRRAGGRSYEQYF.

The chain couples TRBV14 to TRBJ1-4; TRBD1 aligns across 8 bases. V was pared by 4 bases and J by 8 bases, with 9 bases of the junction left unmatched. From germline, CDR1 is SGHDN and CDR2 FVKESK. The CDR3 extends over 15 amino acids. In nucleotides, the CDR3 is TGTGCCAGCAGCCTCGACAGGGGCCGCGTGGAAAAACTGTTTTTT. Translated: CASSLDRGRVEKLFF.

The CDR3 DNA is TGTGCCAGCAAGTCAGGGAATCTAGCGGGCGTATCCGTCTCCTACGAGCAGTACTTC. This encodes CASKSGNLAGVSVSYEQYF. The chain recombines TRBV2 with TRBJ2-7; 8 positions match TRBD2. The CDR3 totals 19 residues. The V segment lost 7 bases and the J segment 0 bases; nucleotides outside the gene matches: 20. Germline V gene data show CDR1 as SNHLY and CDR2 as FYNNEI.

The V gene is TRBV5-1, the J gene TRBJ2-3, with a weak D call TRBD1 (5 bases). The germline V gene encodes CDR1 SGHRS and CDR2 YFSETQ. The CDR3 is 13 amino acids. The germline V and J ends were trimmed by 1 base and 5 bases, with 8 bases remaining between them. The CDR3 DNA sequence: TGCGCCAGCAGCTTGTCAAGGGGAGATACGCAGTATTTT. Translated, it gives CASSLSRGDTQYF.

The chain links TRBV3-1 (or the pseudogene TRBV3-2) to TRBJ1-4; 9 bases map to TRBD1. With V trimmed by 5 bases and J by 6 bases, 10 bases remained unmatched. Germline CDR1 reads LGHDT; CDR2 reads YNNKEL (reference sequence). This CDR3 is 16 amino acids long. CDR3 residues: CASSALPGQGDEKLFF. CDR3 bases: TGTGCCAGCAGCGCACTCCCGGGACAGGGAGATGAAAAACTGTTTTTT.

This rearrangement joins TRBV2 to TRBJ2-1; TRBD2 might be the D (6 bases). Germline V gene sequence: CDR1 SNHLY, CDR2 FYNNEI. This CDR3 is built from 16 residues. Between the trimmed V and J ends, which lost 6 bases and 5 bases, there was a span of 20 bases. The CDR3 DNA sequence: TGTGCCAGCAGCCCTCCCCCGGGTAGCGGAAACAATGAGCAGTTCTTC. Translated: CASSPPPGSGNNEQFF.

The V call is TRBV7-8, the J call TRBJ1-1; 8 nucleotides line up with TRBD1. Germline V gene sequence: CDR1 SGHVS, CDR2 FQNEAQ. Trimming cost V 3 bases and J 6 bases; bases outside gene matches: 6. There are 14 residues in the CDR3. In DNA, the CDR3 is TGTGCCAGCAGCTTGCAGGGGGCTAACTCTGAAGCTTTCTTT. It yields the protein CASSLQGANSEAFF.

The rearrangement links TRBV10-3 to TRBJ1-5, with TRBD1 identical over 7 bases. This CDR3 is built from 14 residues. From germline, CDR1 is ENHRY and CDR2 SYGVKD. V was clipped by 5 bases and J by 2 bases; unmatched bases: 3. The CDR3 is CAISLTGGNQPQHF. As DNA, the CDR3 is TGTGCCATCAGTCTCACAGGGGGCAATCAGCCCCAGCATTTT.

Turning to this clone: The germline gene is not matched at one end of the junction; a read error may be the cause. This chain uses TRBV28 with TRBJ1-2, with 7 bases fitting TRBD1. This CDR3 spans 13 amino acids. Germline CDR1 is MDHEN and CDR2 is SYDVKM. CDR3 in DNA: TGTGCCCGCAGGGGGGGGGCAGGGAATGGCTACACCTTC. It translates to CARRGGAGNGYTF.